Below are 30 T cell receptor beta chains sequenced from a single sample in a study of blood T cell repertoires in COVID-19. Sequenced by immunoSEQ multiplex PCR; TCRdb stores in-frame clones only, minus some. The table includes 310,000 or so clones, around 88% detected once. The sequenced sample consisted of peripheral blood. These receptors were collected from a woman in her forties or fifties with acute or convalescent COVID-19.

The chain uses TRBV6-5 and TRBJ1-2; 7 positions match TRBD1. V shed 7 bases and J 3 bases; nucleotides not matched to a gene: 8. The germline V gene encodes CDR1 MNHEY and CDR2 SVGAGI. CDR3 length: 14 residues. The CDR3 nucleotides are TGTGCCAGCACCTTACTAGACAGGGACTATGGCTACACCTTC. The encoded protein is CASTLLDRDYGYTF.

The chain employs TRBV19 and TRBJ1-5; a possible D gene is TRBD1 (6 bases). Germline V CDR1 and CDR2: LNHDA, SQIVND (reference sequence). The length of the CDR3 is 14 residues. V was shortened by 5 bases and J by 2 bases, with 10 bases between the two germline ends. This chain's CDR3 is CASSRTVGNQPQHF. CDR3 coding DNA: TGTGCCAGTAGTCGGACAGTCGGCAATCAGCCCCAGCATTTT.

V gene TRBV10-3 combines with J gene TRBJ2-2; D not certain. This CDR3 region has 16 residues. Trimming stripped 6 bases from V and 0 bases from J, with 14 bases between. Germline lookup yields CDR1 ENHRY and CDR2 SYGVKD. The CDR3 loop reads CAIRRETAPNTGELFF. CDR3 in DNA: TGTGCCATCAGGCGAGAAACAGCACCGAACACCGGGGAGCTGTTTTTT.

This chain's CDR3 is CASSPTGGAGAETQYF. In DNA form, the CDR3 reads TGTGCCAGCAGCCCCACCGGAGGGGCGGGAGCAGAGACCCAGTACTTC. V and J are TRBV11-2 and TRBJ2-5, with 7 positions matching TRBD2. V was pared by 5 bases and J by 4 bases, with 13 bases of the junction left unmatched. The CDR3 is 16 residues long. Germline lookup yields CDR1 SGHAT and CDR2 FQNNGV.

The genes are TRBV12-3 or TRBV12-4 and TRBJ1-5; D is perhaps TRBD1 (6 bases). The CDR3 sequence is 12 residues long. V gave up 6 bases and J gave up 5 bases, with 8 bases separating them. CDR3 region: CASRKGDQPQHF. As DNA, the CDR3 is TGTGCCAGCAGGAAGGGGGATCAGCCCCAGCATTTT.

The chain couples TRBV10-3 to TRBJ2-2; 11 bases align to TRBD1. V gave up 8 bases and J gave up 4 bases; unmatched junction bases: 3. Germline V lookup: CDR1 ENHRY, CDR2 SYGVKD. This CDR3 has 14 amino acids. The CDR3 reads CAIGDRGSTGELFF. The CDR3 nucleotides read TGTGCCATCGGGGACAGGGGGAGCACCGGGGAGCTGTTTTTT.

In its sample, this clone was seen a few times. The genes are TRBV6-2 or TRBV6-3 and TRBJ2-1; D gene unclear. Per the germline V gene, CDR1 is MNHEY and CDR2 is SVGEGT. V gave up 4 bases and J gave up 4 bases, with 8 bases separating them. The CDR3 sequence is 13 residues long. The CDR3 loop reads CASSFRAYNEQFF. CDR3 DNA: TGTGCCAGCAGTTTTAGAGCTTACAATGAGCAGTTCTTC.

This clone was recorded a few times. This chain connects TRBV5-8 to TRBJ1-2; the D gene is possibly TRBD1 (5 bases). This CDR3 has 12 amino acids. Per germline, CDR1 SGHTS and CDR2 YDEGEE. Trimming left V 4 bases short and J 4 bases short, with 8 bases between. The CDR3 spells CASSPTAYGYTF. As DNA, the CDR3 is TGTGCCAGCAGCCCGACAGCCTATGGCTACACCTTC.

The chain recombines TRBV11-2 with TRBJ2-7; 7 bases are a match to TRBD2. In germline, CDR1 is SGHAT, CDR2 FQNNGV. This CDR3 is built from 14 residues. Germline trimming cut 1 base from V and 3 bases from J; bases unmatched to any gene: 3. This CDR3 reads CASSLAGGIYEQYF. CDR3 nucleotides: TGTGCCAGCAGCTTAGCGGGAGGAATCTACGAGCAGTACTTC.

The V gene is TRBV28, the J gene TRBJ1-3, with a tentative D call TRBD1 (5 bases). The germline CDR1 and CDR2 sequences are MDHEN and SYDVKM. V shed 6 bases and J shed 0 bases, with 15 bases lying between them. The CDR3 sequence is 16 residues long. CDR3 sequence (DNA): TGTGCCAGCAGACCCGGGGGAGGTACCTCTGGAAACACCATATATTTT. It translates to CASRPGGGTSGNTIYF.

The CDR3 DNA is TGTGCCACCAGTGATTTGAAGGCGGGACTAGCGAATAAGCAGTTCTTC. As protein: CATSDLKAGLANKQFF. The chain recombines TRBV24-1 with TRBJ2-1, with 10 bases that match TRBD2. The J segment lost 11 bases and the V segment lost 0 bases, leaving 9 bases of the junction unmatched. The CDR3 contains 16 residues. Germline V gene sequence: CDR1 KGHDR, CDR2 SFDVKD.

The rearrangement links TRBV2 to TRBJ1-5, with D perhaps matching TRBD1 (6 bases). V dropped 7 bases and J dropped 0 bases, with 7 bases sitting between them. In germline, CDR1 is SNHLY, CDR2 FYNNEI. The CDR3 contains 13 residues. The CDR3 nucleotides read TGTGCCAGCAACAGGGATAGCAATCAGCCCCAGCATTTT. Its protein is CASNRDSNQPQHF.

This clone has only a few counts. The chain employs TRBV6-4 and TRBJ1-5, with D unresolved. The germline gives CDR1 MRHNA, CDR2 SNTAGT. The V end was cut by 3 bases, the J end by 0 bases, with 6 bases between. The CDR3 sequence is 14 residues long. CDR3 sequence (DNA): TGTGCCAGCAGTGAAGAGGATAGCAATCAGCCCCAGCATTTT. Its translation: CASSEEDSNQPQHF.

The chain joins TRBV7-8 to TRBJ1-4; 9 bases are shared with TRBD1. V trimming: 5 bases; J trimming: 8 bases; junction bases outside the gene matches: 15. The germline V gene encodes CDR1 SGHVS and CDR2 FQNEAQ. CDR3 length: 17 residues. The CDR3 region has the DNA TGTGCCAGCAGCCACCTACCGCCGGGACAGGGAAGGGAAAAACTGTTTTTT. Protein sequence: CASSHLPPGQGREKLFF. Full variable domain (remainder filled in from reference TRBV7-8 and TRBJ1-4): GAGVSQSPRYKVAKRGQDVALRCDPISGHVSLFWYQQALGQGPEFLTYFQNEAQLDKSGLPSDRFFAERPEGSVSTLKIQRTQQEDSAVYLCASSHLPPGQGREKLFFGSGTQLSVL.

CDR3: CASSPRQGYTEAFF. The CDR3 nucleotides are TGTGCCAGCAGCCCCCGACAGGGGTACACTGAAGCTTTCTTT. The rearrangement uses TRBV7-9 and TRBJ1-1; 8 bases map to TRBD1. V was clipped by 5 bases and J by 3 bases; unmatched bases: 5. The germline gives CDR1 SEHNR, CDR2 FQNEAQ (reference sequence). The CDR3 extends over 14 amino acids.

V gene TRBV19 combines with J gene TRBJ1-2; D remains ambiguous. The CDR3 has 13 amino acids. Germline V CDR1 and CDR2: LNHDA, SQIVND (reference sequence). V lost 2 bases, J lost 7 bases, and 11 bases lay in between. CDR3 nucleotides: TGTGCCAGTAGTATATCGGGAACCCCTGGCTACACCTTC. Residues: CASSISGTPGYTF.

The J gene is TRBJ2-1, the V gene TRBV5-1; 9 bases match TRBD1. V dropped 0 bases and J dropped 6; count of bases not matched to a gene: 7. CDR1 and CDR2 (germline): SGHRS, YFSETQ. The CDR3 totals 16 residues. The CDR3 DNA follows: TGCGCCAGCAGCTTGGGACAGGGGGGCCCGTCCAATGAGCAGTTCTTC. This codes for CASSLGQGGPSNEQFF.

The chain recombines TRBV15 with TRBJ2-1, with 7 bases fitting TRBD2. CDR1 and CDR2 from the germline V gene are LNHNV and YYDKDF (reference sequence). The CDR3 covers 17 residues. V lost 0 bases to trimming and J lost 2 bases; unmatched junction nucleotides: 7. CDR3 coding DNA: TGTGCCACCAGCAGAGAGGTGAGCGGGGTCCCCTACAATGAGCAGTTCTTC. Protein sequence: CATSREVSGVPYNEQFF.

This clone has a single count. This sequence joins TRBV6-4 and TRBJ2-2, with 8 nucleotides matching TRBD1. The germline CDR1 and CDR2 sequences are MRHNA and SNTAGT. The CDR3 is 15 residues long. The V gene end was trimmed by 7 bases and the J gene end by 4 bases; junction bases not matched to a gene: 8. This CDR3 reads CASKRQGQATGELFF. The CDR3, as DNA: TGTGCCAGCAAAAGACAGGGGCAGGCCACCGGGGAGCTGTTTTTT.

The chain combines TRBV6-5 with TRBJ1-1; 7 bases are a match to TRBD1. The CDR3 covers 15 residues. Germline V gene lookup returns CDR1 MNHEY and CDR2 SVGAGI. V was clipped by 6 bases and J by 4 bases; unmatched bases: 11. The CDR3 here is CASRTQGSESTEAFF. The DNA for the CDR3 is TGTGCCAGCAGGACACAGGGGTCGGAGAGCACTGAAGCTTTCTTT.

The CDR3 DNA is TGTGCCTGGAGTACGGACTTAGTCGCGGAGACCCAGTACTTC. It encodes CAWSTDLVAETQYF. V usage is TRBV30 and J usage is TRBJ2-5; tentatively, D is TRBD2 (5 bases). The CDR3 has 14 amino acids. The germline V and J ends were trimmed by 2 bases and 5 bases, with 15 bases remaining between them. Germline CDR1 is GTSNPN and CDR2 is SVGIG (reference sequence).

This clone has just one count. The V gene is TRBV4-3, the J gene TRBJ2-7; 8 bases are shared with TRBD1. The V and J ends lost 4 bases and 5 bases, in that order; junction bases with no gene match: 13. Germline V gives CDR1 LGHNA, CDR2 YSLEER. The CDR3 runs to 16 residues. The CDR3 here is CASSPQIDRGGHEQYF. The DNA for the CDR3 is TGCGCCAGCAGCCCACAAATTGACAGGGGCGGCCACGAGCAGTACTTC.

The rearrangement uses TRBV6-5 and TRBJ2-4; possible D gene TRBD1, 6 bases. Germline CDR1 and CDR2: MNHEY and SVGAGI. The CDR3 covers 12 residues. Trimming removed 6 bases from V and 6 bases from J, with 9 bases in between. The CDR3 coding sequence is TGTGCCAGCAGAGTGGACAGAAACATTCAGTACTTC. This gives the protein CASRVDRNIQYF.

This clone showed up just once. The chain has TRBV6-2 or TRBV6-3 and TRBJ2-3, with 10 nucleotides matching TRBD2. Germline loops: CDR1 MNHEY, CDR2 SVGEGT. The CDR3 sequence is 17 residues long. After removal of 2 bases from V and 4 bases from J, the junction contained 9 bases not matched to a gene. CDR3 coding DNA: TGTGCCAGCAGTTACGTCCTAGCGGGAGAAACATCAGATACGCAGTATTTT. It codes for CASSYVLAGETSDTQYF.

This chain connects TRBV18 to TRBJ1-2; 7 bases fit TRBD1. This CDR3 comprises 15 residues. The ends lost 4 bases at V and 4 bases at J; junction bases unmatched: 9. Germline values: CDR1 KGHSH, CDR2 LQKENI. For the CDR3, the DNA is TGTGCCAGCTCACAGCATGCGACAGGGATCTATGGCTACACCTTC. Translation gives CASSQHATGIYGYTF.

The chain has TRBV27 and TRBJ2-7, with D possibly matching TRBD2 (5 bases). The CDR3 is 16 residues long. Trimming took off 2 bases at V and 0 bases at J, with 14 bases between the two ends. Germline loops: CDR1 MNHEY, CDR2 SMNVEV (reference sequence). The CDR3 loop is CASSLTLRTVSYEQYF. DNA of the CDR3: TGTGCCAGCAGTTTAACGCTACGGACTGTCTCCTACGAGCAGTACTTC.

The rearrangement uses TRBV5-1 and TRBJ2-7, with D perhaps matching TRBD2 (6 bases). In germline, CDR1 is SGHRS, CDR2 YFSETQ. Trimming shortened V by 0 bases and J by 4 bases, and 14 bases separated the two germline ends. The CDR3 sequence is 15 residues long. The CDR3 reads CASSLVWGGTYEQYF. The DNA of the CDR3 is TGCGCCAGCAGCTTGGTGTGGGGAGGAACATACGAGCAGTACTTC.

CDR3 sequence: CASSSILRGYNEQFF. The CDR3 coding sequence is TGTGCCAGCAGTTCAATACTCAGGGGCTACAATGAGCAGTTCTTC. The V gene is TRBV6-2 or TRBV6-3, the J gene TRBJ2-1, with D maybe TRBD1 (6 bases). CDR1 is MNHEY, CDR2 SVGEGT, per germline. V was pared by 4 bases and J by 3 bases, with 13 bases between. The CDR3 has 15 residues.

The count of this clone is one. This chain joins TRBV28 and TRBJ2-1; D not resolved. Between the trimmed V and J ends, which lost 6 bases and 4 bases, there was a span of 19 bases. The V gene's germline CDR1 is MDHEN and CDR2 SYDVKM. This CDR3 is built from 16 residues. The CDR3, as DNA: TGTGCCAGCAGCTCACCGGTCGACCTAGTATACAATGAGCAGTTCTTC. Translated, it gives CASSSPVDLVYNEQFF.

The rearrangement links TRBV6-5 to TRBJ2-2, with 8 bases that match TRBD2. Losses at the gene ends were 1 base for V and 4 bases for J; bases not matched to a gene: 2. Germline assignment: CDR1 MNHEY and CDR2 SVGAGI. The CDR3 extends over 15 amino acids. For the CDR3, the DNA is TGTGCCAGCAGTTACTTAGCGGGACCCACCGGGGAGCTGTTTTTT. Translated: CASSYLAGPTGELFF.